These 2 T cell receptor beta chains were sequenced from one sample in a study of cytomegalovirus exposure and HLA in healthy donors. PCR amplification relied on 60 Vbeta primers (plus 13 Jbeta primers). Clones were sequenced by immunoSEQ multiplex PCR, and TCRdb holds only the in-frame ones, with some missing. The data show fewer than 250,000 clones, with 75% to 80% seen just once and about 1.7% held by the top ten. Sequenced material: PBMCs. The receptors shown here come from a male donor in good health and CMV-seronegative.

This CDR3 is CASSQDFSGFNEKLFF. The CDR3 DNA reads as TGCGCCAGCAGCCAAGATTTCTCAGGGTTTAATGAAAAACTGTTTTTT. The genes are TRBV4-3 and TRBJ1-4; D may be TRBD1 (5 bases). This CDR3 has 16 residues. CDR1 and CDR2 from the germline V gene are LGHNA and YSLEER. The germline V and J ends were trimmed by 0 bases and 4 bases, with 12 bases remaining between them.

V and J are TRBV6-6 and TRBJ2-5; possible D gene TRBD1, 6 bases. The CDR3 consists of 15 residues. Germline lookup yields CDR1 MNHNY and CDR2 SVGAGI (reference sequence). V was pared by 0 bases and J by 0 bases, with 8 bases between. CDR3 DNA sequence: TGTGCCAGCAGTTACTCTCGGGACAACCAAGAGACCCAGTACTTC. This encodes CASSYSRDNQETQYF.